This T cell receptor beta chain was captured in a study of STAT5B mutations in CD4+ large granular lymphocyte leukemia. This was a survey-level run. Per the original data handling: Lowest detectable productive clonotype frequency was 2.59 x 10-5. Profiled with immunoSEQ multiplex PCR; TCRdb holds only in-frame clones, not every one. The V and J calls and the clone size are those of that table, but D and trimming were determined from the DNA. The sample comprises about 31,000 clones, less than 85% of which are singletons, and less than 9% rests with the top ten. Of note for this clone: Its antigen is not known.

Study-wide results and limits: 8/27 top patient clones versus 2/35 control clones were TRBV06-family.

Losses at the gene ends were 5 bases for V and 0 bases for J; bases not matched to a gene: 5. Germline CDR1 LNHDA, CDR2 SQIVND (reference sequence). The CDR3 spans 16 residues. V and J are TRBV19 and TRBJ2-1, with TRBD1 identical over 9 bases. This clonotype was sampled from a human donor in good health. Sample: CD4+ T cells from blood buffy coats. CDR3 in DNA: TGTGCCAGTAGTCGTTGGACAGGGGACTCCTACAATGAGCAGTTCTTC. It is translated as CASSRWTGDSYNEQFF.